A selection of T cell receptor beta chains follows, all from one sample in a study of siplizumab effects on memory and regulatory T cells. Using immunoSEQ multiplex PCR, the repertoire was profiled, and TCRdb retains in-frame clones only, with some absent. The sample yields some 110,000 clones, 93% seen once. Sequenced input: Tregs sorted from blood. The receptors come from a human donor in good health. The CDR3 runs from the conserved cysteine through the conserved F or W. A D gene is named only where the DNA matches it firmly. Part of the rows lack a size; the others show once, few, many or a class for expanded clones.

d_call: NA; v_call: TRBV27; clone_size: NA; j_call: TRBJ1-1; cdr3_aa: CASSFGTANAEAFF; cdr3_nt: TGTGCCAGCAGTTTCGGAACAGCGAACGCTGAAGCTTTCTTT
d_call: NA; v_call: TRBV6-6; clone_size: NA; j_call: TRBJ2-5; cdr3_aa: CASSLGTTYQETQYF; cdr3_nt: TGTGCCAGCAGTTTAGGGACAACGTACCAAGAGACCCAGTACTTC
d_call: TRBD2; v_call: TRBV6-5; clone_size: NA; j_call: TRBJ2-1; cdr3_aa: CASSLSGSYNEQFF; cdr3_nt: TGTGCCAGTTCTCTTAGCGGGAGTTACAATGAGCAGTTCTTC
d_call: NA; v_call: TRBV19; clone_size: few; j_call: TRBJ1-1; cdr3_aa: CASSMGRFTEAFF; cdr3_nt: TGTGCCAGTAGTATGGGGAGGTTCACTGAAGCTTTCTTT
d_call: NA; v_call: TRBV6-6; clone_size: NA; j_call: TRBJ1-2; cdr3_aa: CASSYKGLNYGYTF; cdr3_nt: TGTGCCAGCAGTTACAAAGGACTAAACTATGGCTACACCTTC
d_call: NA; v_call: TRBV5-1; clone_size: once; j_call: TRBJ1-6; cdr3_aa: CASSSSGVGSPLHF; cdr3_nt: TGCGCCAGCAGCTCGTCCGGCGTTGGTTCACCCCTCCACTTT
d_call: NA; v_call: TRBV11-3; clone_size: NA; j_call: TRBJ1-1; cdr3_aa: CRANGTQILNTEAFF; cdr3_nt: TGTCGTGCGAACGGGACCCAAATCCTGAACACTGAAGCTTTCTTT
d_call: TRBD2; v_call: TRBV9; clone_size: NA; j_call: TRBJ2-3; cdr3_aa: CASSELAGGTDTQYF; cdr3_nt: TGTGCCAGCAGCGAACTAGCGGGAGGAACAGATACGCAGTATTTT
d_call: TRBD2; v_call: TRBV10-3; clone_size: NA; j_call: TRBJ2-1; cdr3_aa: CAISESELAGANEQFF; cdr3_nt: TGTGCCATCAGTGAGTCAGAGCTAGCGGGGGCTAATGAGCAGTTCTTC
d_call: NA; v_call: TRBV6-1; clone_size: NA; j_call: TRBJ2-5; cdr3_aa: CASSEGTPVGTQYF; cdr3_nt: TGTGCCAGCAGTGAAGGGACCCCCGTGGGGACCCAGTACTTC
d_call: TRBD2; v_call: TRBV7-3; clone_size: NA; j_call: TRBJ2-1; cdr3_aa: CASRRTSGGPSREQFF; cdr3_nt: TGTGCCAGCAGACGAACTAGCGGGGGACCCTCTCGGGAGCAGTTCTTC
d_call: NA; v_call: TRBV29-1; clone_size: NA; j_call: TRBJ2-3; cdr3_aa: CSVDLSQGQYF; cdr3_nt: TGCAGCGTTGATCTATCCCAGGGGCAGTATTTT
d_call: NA; v_call: TRBV7-8; clone_size: NA; j_call: TRBJ2-2; cdr3_aa: CASRDEEDAGELFF; cdr3_nt: TGTGCCAGCAGGGATGAGGAGGACGCCGGGGAGCTGTTTTTT
d_call: TRBD2; v_call: TRBV2; clone_size: NA; j_call: TRBJ2-3; cdr3_aa: CASQVGTSKYTQYF; cdr3_nt: TGTGCCAGTCAGGTTGGGACTAGCAAGTATACGCAGTATTTT
d_call: TRBD2; v_call: TRBV29-1; clone_size: once; j_call: TRBJ2-1; cdr3_aa: CSVSLPGGSYNEQFF; cdr3_nt: TGCAGCGTTAGTCTCCCGGGAGGATCCTACAATGAGCAGTTCTTC
d_call: TRBD1; v_call: TRBV6-6; clone_size: NA; j_call: TRBJ2-5; cdr3_aa: CASNDLRGPETQYF; cdr3_nt: TGTGCCAGCAACGATCTTAGGGGGCCAGAGACCCAGTACTTC
d_call: TRBD1; v_call: TRBV6-6; clone_size: NA; j_call: TRBJ2-7; cdr3_aa: CASSYFTGTGSHEQYF; cdr3_nt: TGTGCCAGCAGTTATTTTACCGGGACAGGGTCCCACGAGCAGTACTTC
d_call: NA; v_call: TRBV14; clone_size: few; j_call: TRBJ2-4; cdr3_aa: CASSPGGLAKNIQYF; cdr3_nt: TGTGCCAGCAGCCCCGGGGGCCTAGCCAAAAACATTCAGTACTTC
d_call: TRBD1; v_call: TRBV7-9; clone_size: NA; j_call: TRBJ1-2; cdr3_aa: CASSLVTGGGYTF; cdr3_nt: TGTGCCAGCAGCTTAGTGACAGGGGGCGGCTACACCTTC
d_call: NA; v_call: TRBV5-8; clone_size: NA; j_call: TRBJ1-4; cdr3_aa: CASSWGPTNEKLFF; cdr3_nt: TGTGCCAGCAGCTGGGGACCGACTAATGAAAAACTGTTTTTT
d_call: NA; v_call: TRBV7-2; clone_size: NA; j_call: TRBJ1-2; cdr3_aa: CASSSLIPGDYTF; cdr3_nt: TGTGCCAGCAGCTCACTCATTCCAGGGGACTACACCTTC
d_call: TRBD1; v_call: TRBV29-1; clone_size: NA; j_call: TRBJ2-1; cdr3_aa: CSVVGTGTRGEQFF; cdr3_nt: TGCAGCGTTGTTGGGACAGGGACTCGTGGTGAGCAGTTCTTC
d_call: NA; v_call: TRBV27; clone_size: NA; j_call: TRBJ1-1; cdr3_aa: CASSLGLENTEAFF; cdr3_nt: TGTGCCAGCAGTTTAGGACTCGAGAACACTGAAGCTTTCTTT
d_call: NA; v_call: TRBV7-7; clone_size: NA; j_call: TRBJ2-1; cdr3_aa: CASSPSGLYNEQFF; cdr3_nt: TGTGCTAGCAGCCCCTCGGGACTTTACAATGAGCAGTTCTTC
d_call: NA; v_call: TRBV19; clone_size: NA; j_call: TRBJ1-4; cdr3_aa: CASSRGAATNEKLFF; cdr3_nt: TGTGCCAGTAGTAGAGGGGCAGCAACTAATGAAAAACTGTTTTTT
d_call: TRBD2; v_call: TRBV7-8; clone_size: NA; j_call: TRBJ2-1; cdr3_aa: CASSFHSGRKYNEQFF; cdr3_nt: TGTGCCAGCAGCTTCCATAGCGGGCGGAAGTACAATGAGCAGTTCTTC
d_call: TRBD2; v_call: TRBV4-2; clone_size: NA; j_call: TRBJ2-1; cdr3_aa: CASSQEPGLDYNEQFF; cdr3_nt: TGTGCCAGCAGCCAGGAACCGGGACTAGACTACAATGAGCAGTTCTTC
d_call: TRBD2; v_call: TRBV7-3; clone_size: NA; j_call: TRBJ2-1; cdr3_aa: CASSLSLAGDNEQFF; cdr3_nt: TGTGCCAGCAGCTTAAGTCTAGCGGGAGATAATGAGCAGTTCTTC
d_call: NA; v_call: TRBV7-9; clone_size: NA; j_call: TRBJ1-1; cdr3_aa: CASSLRENF; cdr3_nt: TGTGCCAGCAGCTTACGGGAGAACTTT
d_call: NA; v_call: TRBV5-1; clone_size: NA; j_call: TRBJ2-5; cdr3_aa: CASSGTPGGETQYF; cdr3_nt: TGCGCCAGCAGCGGGACTCCTGGGGGGGAGACCCAGTACTTC
d_call: TRBD2; v_call: TRBV5-4; clone_size: NA; j_call: TRBJ2-3; cdr3_aa: CASSLGGASGGKTDTQYF; cdr3_nt: TGTGCCAGCAGCTTGGGCGGGGCTAGCGGGGGGAAAACAGATACGCAGTATTTT
d_call: NA; v_call: TRBV9; clone_size: NA; j_call: TRBJ2-1; cdr3_aa: CASSVGGISYNEQFF; cdr3_nt: TGTGCCAGCAGCGTAGGAGGGATCTCCTACAATGAGCAGTTCTTC
d_call: NA; v_call: TRBV5-1; clone_size: NA; j_call: TRBJ2-1; cdr3_aa: CASRKVGGLYNEQFF; cdr3_nt: TGCGCCAGCAGGAAAGTCGGGGGGCTGTACAATGAGCAGTTCTTC
d_call: TRBD1; v_call: TRBV9; clone_size: NA; j_call: TRBJ2-7; cdr3_aa: CASSVGAGGLPYEQYF; cdr3_nt: TGTGCCAGCAGCGTAGGGGCAGGGGGCCTTCCCTACGAGCAGTACTTC
d_call: TRBD1; v_call: TRBV30; clone_size: NA; j_call: TRBJ1-2; cdr3_aa: CAWSGDRGGYGYTF; cdr3_nt: TGTGCCTGGAGTGGGGACAGGGGGGGCTATGGCTACACCTTC
d_call: NA; v_call: TRBV7-2; clone_size: NA; j_call: TRBJ1-2; cdr3_aa: CASSLATTYGYTF; cdr3_nt: TGTGCCAGCAGCTTAGCGACAACCTATGGCTACACCTTC
d_call: TRBD1; v_call: TRBV6-6; clone_size: NA; j_call: TRBJ2-5; cdr3_aa: CASRLQGGETQYF; cdr3_nt: TGTGCCAGCAGACTACAGGGGGGAGAGACCCAGTACTTC
d_call: NA; v_call: TRBV19; clone_size: NA; j_call: TRBJ2-7; cdr3_aa: CASSIQDSYEQYF; cdr3_nt: TGTGCCAGTAGTATTCAGGATTCCTACGAGCAGTACTTC
d_call: NA; v_call: TRBV18; clone_size: NA; j_call: TRBJ2-5; cdr3_aa: CASSSRAEKTQYF; cdr3_nt: TGTGCCAGCTCATCGCGGGCGGAAAAGACCCAGTACTTC
d_call: NA; v_call: TRBV30; clone_size: NA; j_call: TRBJ1-1; cdr3_aa: CAWSASWRVPEAFF; cdr3_nt: TGTGCCTGGAGTGCGTCATGGAGGGTCCCTGAAGCTTTCTTT
d_call: TRBD1; v_call: TRBV19; clone_size: NA; j_call: TRBJ1-1; cdr3_aa: CASIPGQGVAEAFF; cdr3_nt: TGTGCCAGTATCCCCGGACAGGGAGTCGCTGAAGCTTTCTTT
d_call: TRBD1; v_call: TRBV5-1; clone_size: few; j_call: TRBJ2-7; cdr3_aa: CASSFDRVAYEQYF; cdr3_nt: TGCGCCAGCAGCTTCGACAGGGTCGCCTACGAGCAGTACTTC
d_call: NA; v_call: TRBV6-5; clone_size: once; j_call: TRBJ1-4; cdr3_aa: CASSKSGTNEKLFF; cdr3_nt: TGTGCCAGCAGCAAGAGTGGAACTAATGAAAAACTGTTTTTT
d_call: TRBD1; v_call: TRBV29-1; clone_size: NA; j_call: TRBJ2-7; cdr3_aa: CSVVLRDRVYEQYF; cdr3_nt: TGCAGCGTCGTCCTCCGGGACAGGGTCTACGAGCAGTACTTC
d_call: NA; v_call: TRBV19; clone_size: NA; j_call: TRBJ2-1; cdr3_aa: CASSARAVRLYNEQFF; cdr3_nt: TGTGCCAGTAGTGCCCGGGCCGTGAGGCTTTACAATGAGCAGTTCTTC
d_call: NA; v_call: TRBV20-1; clone_size: NA; j_call: TRBJ1-2; cdr3_aa: CSDTRGYGYTF; cdr3_nt: TGCAGTGACACGAGGGGGTATGGCTACACCTTC
d_call: NA; v_call: TRBV11-3; clone_size: once; j_call: TRBJ2-7; cdr3_aa: CASSLDSSYEQYF; cdr3_nt: TGTGCCAGCAGCTTAGACAGCTCCTACGAGCAGTACTTC
d_call: NA; v_call: TRBV6-6; clone_size: NA; j_call: TRBJ1-5; cdr3_aa: CASGDTRNQPQHF; cdr3_nt: TGTGCCAGCGGGGACACCCGCAATCAGCCCCAGCATTTT